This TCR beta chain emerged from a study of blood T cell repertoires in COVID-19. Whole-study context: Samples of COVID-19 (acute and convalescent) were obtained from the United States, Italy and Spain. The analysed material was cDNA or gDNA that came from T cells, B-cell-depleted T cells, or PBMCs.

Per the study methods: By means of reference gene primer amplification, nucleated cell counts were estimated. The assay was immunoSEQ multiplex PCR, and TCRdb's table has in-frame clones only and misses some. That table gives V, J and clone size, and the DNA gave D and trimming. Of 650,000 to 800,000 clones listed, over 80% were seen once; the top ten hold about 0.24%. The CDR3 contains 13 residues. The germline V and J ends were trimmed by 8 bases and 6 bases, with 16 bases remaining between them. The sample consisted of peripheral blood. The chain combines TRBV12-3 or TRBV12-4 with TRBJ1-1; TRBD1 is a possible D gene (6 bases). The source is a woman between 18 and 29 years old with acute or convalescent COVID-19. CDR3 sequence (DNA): TGTGCCAGCTCTACACAGGGATTTGCTGAAGCTTTCTTT. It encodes CASSTQGFAEAFF.